A single sample is the source of the 12 T cell receptor beta chains below, sequenced in a study of cytomegalovirus exposure and HLA in healthy donors. The protocol was immunoSEQ multiplex PCR, while the TCRdb copy is restricted to in-frame clones and leaves out a portion. Here the sample spans around 69,000 clones, 96% being singletons. The sample comprised PBMCs. The receptors were gathered from a young woman in good health and CMV-seropositive.

The chain employs TRBV28 and TRBJ2-2; the match to TRBD2 covers 11 bases. The ends lost 6 bases at V and 8 bases at J; junction bases unmatched: 5. CDR1 is MDHEN and CDR2 is SYDVKM in the germline V gene. The CDR3 is 14 residues long. The CDR3 reads CASRNSGRVGELFF. The CDR3 DNA follows: TGTGCCAGCAGGAATAGCGGGAGGGTGGGGGAGCTGTTTTTT.

V usage is TRBV30 and J usage is TRBJ2-7, with D possibly TRBD2 on 6 matching bases. Deletions cut 5 bases from V and 2 bases from J, with 13 bases between. CDR3 length: 13 residues. CDR1 GTSNPN and CDR2 SVGIG come from the germline V gene (reference sequence). Here the CDR3 reads CAWSPGGTYEQYF. The CDR3 nucleotides are TGTGCCTGGTCGCCAGGCGGGACCTACGAGCAGTACTTC.

The chain links TRBV6-5 to TRBJ2-7, with 7 positions matching TRBD2. Per the germline V gene, CDR1 is MNHEY and CDR2 is SVGAGI. The CDR3 extends over 15 amino acids. J lost 1 base, V lost 5 bases, and 8 bases had no gene match. CDR3 nucleotide sequence: TGTGCCAGCAGTCGCCACGGGAGGACGTCCTACGAGCAGTACTTC. This translates into CASSRHGRTSYEQYF.

The V and J genes are TRBV25-1 and TRBJ2-7; D is ambiguous. The germline gives CDR1 MGHDK, CDR2 SYGVNS. V gave up 3 bases and J gave up 7 bases, with 10 bases separating them. The CDR3 length is 12 residues. The DNA for the CDR3 is TGTGCCAGCAGTGATCAGCGAAGAGAGCAGTACTTC. It codes for CASSDQRREQYF.

The J gene is TRBJ2-7, the V gene TRBV4-2; D perhaps matches TRBD1 (6 bases). Germline loops: CDR1 LGHNA, CDR2 YNFKEQ. CDR3 length equals 14 residues. V was trimmed by 2 bases and J by 3 bases, leaving 11 bases between them. CDR3 sequence: CASSQRAGVYEQYF. The CDR3 DNA reads TGTGCCAGCAGCCAAAGGGCAGGGGTCTACGAGCAGTACTTC.

The gene calls are TRBV7-9 and TRBJ2-5; the D is unclear. This CDR3 has 13 residues. V lost 1 base, J lost 5 bases, and 8 bases lay in between. Germline V gene sequence: CDR1 SEHNR, CDR2 FQNEAQ (reference sequence). This chain's CDR3 is CASSLVRTETQYF. For the CDR3, the DNA is TGTGCCAGCAGCTTAGTTAGAACGGAGACCCAGTACTTC.

This clone was detected only once. The J gene is TRBJ2-7, the V gene TRBV10-3, with TRBD2 matching over 13 bases. Germline-derived CDR1 and CDR2 are ENHRY and SYGVKD. The ends lost 4 bases at V and 0 bases at J; junction bases unmatched: 3. The CDR3 covers 16 residues. CDR3 residues: CAISGGTSGNSYEQYF. Here the CDR3 DNA reads TGTGCCATCAGTGGGGGGACTAGCGGGAACTCCTACGAGCAGTACTTC.

The V call is TRBV5-1, the J call TRBJ1-4; 9 positions match TRBD1. V lost 5 bases and J lost 7; bases outside the gene matches: 6. Per the germline V gene, CDR1 is SGHRS and CDR2 is YFSETQ. The CDR3 covers 14 residues. The CDR3 loop reads CASSGGTGTEKLFF. CDR3 in DNA: TGCGCCAGCAGTGGAGGGACAGGGACTGAAAAACTGTTTTTT.

This rearrangement joins TRBV7-2 to TRBJ2-7, with D uncertain. Germline V gene sequence: CDR1 SGHTA, CDR2 FQGNSA. The length of the CDR3 is 20 residues. Trimming left V 0 bases short and J 0 bases short, with 24 bases between. The CDR3 is CASSLAHLGSLGSVSYEQYF. CDR3 sequence (DNA): TGTGCCAGCAGCTTAGCGCATCTGGGTTCTTTAGGCAGCGTCTCCTACGAGCAGTACTTC.

This clone is a singleton in its sample. The chain combines TRBV5-4 with TRBJ2-1, with TRBD2 matching 8 bases. Losses at the gene ends were 2 bases for V and 10 bases for J; bases not matched to a gene: 17. The CDR3 contains 17 residues. From germline, CDR1 is SGHNT and CDR2 YYREEE (reference sequence). The CDR3 bases are TGTGCCAGCAGCTTCGATTTAGGTAGCGGGATAAACGCAGAGCAGTTCTTC. Its protein product is CASSFDLGSGINAEQFF.

The rearrangement uses TRBV15 and TRBJ1-1; TRBD1 matches at 12 bases. The CDR3 extends over 16 amino acids. V gave up 8 bases and J gave up 1 base; unmatched junction bases: 8. Germline CDR1 reads LNHNV; CDR2 reads YYDKDF (reference sequence). The DNA for the CDR3 is TGTGCCACCTTGGGACAGGGGGCGTTCGGGAACACTGAAGCTTTCTTT. As protein: CATLGQGAFGNTEAFF. The variable domain in full, with the rest retrieved from reference TRBV15 and TRBJ1-1, is DAMVIQNPRYQVTQFGKPVTLSCSQTLNHNVMYWYQQKSSQAPKLLFHYYDKDFNNEADTPDNFQSRRPNTSFCFLDIRSPGLGDTAMYLCATLGQGAFGNTEAFFGQGTRLTVV.

The V and J genes are TRBV5-4 and TRBJ2-5; tentative D call: TRBD1 (7 bases). Germline assignment: CDR1 SGHNT and CDR2 YYREEE (reference sequence). V gave up 4 bases and J gave up 5 bases, with 18 bases separating them. The CDR3 runs to 15 residues. CDR3: CASSPRGQTRETQYF. The CDR3 region has the DNA TGTGCCAGCAGCCCGCGGGGACAGACTCGGGAGACCCAGTACTTC. Based on the CDR3 plus reference TRBV5-4 and TRBJ2-5, the full variable domain is ETGVTQSPTHLIKTRGQQVTLRCSSQSGHNTVSWYQQALGQGPQFIFQYYREEENGRGNFPPRFSGLQFPNYSSELNVNALELDDSALYLCASSPRGQTRETQYFGPGTRLLVL.